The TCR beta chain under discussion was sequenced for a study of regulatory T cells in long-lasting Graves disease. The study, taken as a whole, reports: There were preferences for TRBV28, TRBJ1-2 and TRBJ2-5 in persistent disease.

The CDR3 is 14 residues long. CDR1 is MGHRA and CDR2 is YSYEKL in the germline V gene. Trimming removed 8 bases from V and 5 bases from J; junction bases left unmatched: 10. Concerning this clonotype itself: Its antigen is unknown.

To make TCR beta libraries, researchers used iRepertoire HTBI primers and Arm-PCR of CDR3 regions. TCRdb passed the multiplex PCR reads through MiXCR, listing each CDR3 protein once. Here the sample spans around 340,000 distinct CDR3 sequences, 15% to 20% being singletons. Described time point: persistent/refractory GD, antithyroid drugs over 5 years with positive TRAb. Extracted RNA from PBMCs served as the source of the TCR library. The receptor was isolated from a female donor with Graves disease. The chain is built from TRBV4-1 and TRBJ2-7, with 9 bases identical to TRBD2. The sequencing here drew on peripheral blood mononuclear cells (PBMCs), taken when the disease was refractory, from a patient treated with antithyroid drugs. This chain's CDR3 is CASAALAGLNEQYF. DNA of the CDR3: TGCGCCAGCGCCGCGCTAGCGGGATTGAACGAGCAGTACTTC.